Listed below are T cell receptor beta chains from one sample, sequenced in a study of blood T cell repertoires in COVID-19. Assay used: immunoSEQ multiplex PCR; TCRdb lists only in-frame clones, some missing. The table shows fewer than 400,000 clones, with roughly 85% occurring only once. Sequencing was performed on PBMCs or T cells enriched from blood (not recorded which). These receptors originate from a woman in her 30s who had been exposed to COVID-19. Both conserved end residues are part of each CDR3. The D gene is left open where the match is weak. Expanded clones get a size class; other rows say once, few or many, or leave the size out.

J: TRBJ1-6
V: TRBV9
D: NA
size: NA
CDR3: CASSGRTGSNSPLHF
DNA: TGTGCCAGCAGCGGCCGTACAGGGTCGAATTCACCCCTCCACTTT

J: TRBJ1-2
V: TRBV2
D: NA
size: NA
CDR3: CASSEPQSYGYTF
DNA: TGTGCCAGCAGTGAGCCCCAGTCCTATGGCTACACCTTC

J: TRBJ1-2
V: TRBV2
D: TRBD1
size: NA
CDR3: CASGLGTAFYGYTF
DNA: TGTGCCAGCGGACTTGGGACAGCTTTCTATGGCTACACCTTC

J: TRBJ2-7
V: TRBV30
D: TRBD1
size: NA
CDR3: CAWQTGSNEQYF
DNA: TGTGCCTGGCAGACAGGGTCCAACGAGCAGTACTTC

J: TRBJ2-3
V: TRBV27
D: TRBD2
size: NA
CDR3: CASSFWASGGSTDTQYF
DNA: TGTGCCAGCAGTTTCTGGGCTAGCGGGGGAAGCACAGATACGCAGTATTTT

J: TRBJ2-7
V: TRBV2
D: TRBD1
size: NA
CDR3: CASSEGTGAYEQYF
DNA: TGTGCCAGCAGTGAAGGGACAGGGGCCTACGAGCAGTACTTC

J: TRBJ1-2
V: TRBV4-1
D: NA
size: NA
CDR3: CASSHNWNYGYTF
DNA: TGCGCCAGCAGCCATAACTGGAACTATGGCTACACCTTC

J: TRBJ2-3
V: TRBV19
D: TRBD2
size: NA
CDR3: CASSKRPARTSGRATDTQYF
DNA: TGTGCCAGTAGTAAACGCCCCGCCCGGACTAGCGGGAGAGCCACAGATACGCAGTATTTT

J: TRBJ1-2
V: TRBV4-3
D: TRBD1
size: NA
CDR3: CASSQVQGNYGYTF
DNA: TGCGCCAGCAGCCAAGTACAGGGGAACTATGGCTACACCTTC

J: TRBJ2-3
V: TRBV11-2
D: TRBD2
size: NA
CDR3: CASSLENSGGTDTQYF
DNA: TGTGCCAGCAGCTTAGAGAATAGCGGGGGGACAGATACGCAGTATTTT

J: TRBJ2-1
V: TRBV28
D: NA
size: NA
CDR3: CASSLTGYNEQFF
DNA: TGTGCCAGCAGCTTGACGGGCTACAATGAGCAGTTCTTC

J: TRBJ1-5
V: TRBV30
D: TRBD1
size: NA
CDR3: CAWSVTKTGGDNQPQHF
DNA: TGTGCCTGGAGCGTTACGAAGACAGGGGGAGACAATCAGCCCCAGCATTTT

J: TRBJ2-7
V: TRBV27
D: NA
size: NA
CDR3: CASSRQVSPEQYF
DNA: TGTGCCAGCAGTCGACAGGTTTCCCCGGAGCAGTACTTC

J: TRBJ1-4
V: TRBV18
D: NA
size: once
CDR3: CASSRLEPATNEKLFF
DNA: TGTGCCAGCTCACGTTTAGAACCTGCAACTAATGAAAAACTGTTTTTT

J: TRBJ2-3
V: TRBV30
D: NA
size: NA
CDR3: CAWSAGGYTDTQYF
DNA: TGTGCCTGGAGTGCGGGCGGGTACACAGATACGCAGTATTTT

J: TRBJ1-2
V: TRBV9
D: NA
size: NA
CDR3: CASSVIPGPSDGYTF
DNA: TGTGCCAGCAGCGTAATTCCAGGGCCCTCCGATGGCTACACCTTC

J: TRBJ2-7
V: TRBV30
D: TRBD2
size: NA
CDR3: CAWRPPLAGLEEQYF
DNA: TGTGCCTGGAGGCCCCCACTAGCGGGATTGGAGGAGCAGTACTTC

J: TRBJ1-3
V: TRBV7-2
D: NA
size: NA
CDR3: CASSPGPTRRNTIYF
DNA: TGTGCCAGCAGTCCTGGGCCAACTAGGAGAAACACCATATATTTT

J: TRBJ1-2
V: TRBV28
D: NA
size: NA
CDR3: CASKPNREYYGYTF
DNA: TGTGCCAGCAAACCAAACAGGGAGTACTATGGCTACACCTTC

J: TRBJ2-5
V: TRBV20-1
D: NA
size: NA
CDR3: CSASTQETQYF
DNA: TGCAGTGCTAGTACACAAGAGACCCAGTACTTC

J: TRBJ1-5
V: TRBV5-6
D: TRBD1
size: NA
CDR3: CASSQGQGITQPQHF
DNA: TGTGCCAGCAGCCAGGGACAGGGAATTACACAGCCCCAGCATTTT

J: TRBJ1-6
V: TRBV14
D: TRBD1
size: NA
CDR3: CASSQDGTGDSPLHF
DNA: TGTGCCAGCAGCCAAGATGGGACAGGGGATTCACCCCTCCACTTT

J: TRBJ1-4
V: TRBV5-1
D: NA
size: few
CDR3: CASSDETGKKLFF
DNA: TGCGCCAGCAGTGACGAGACAGGCAAAAAACTGTTTTTT

J: TRBJ2-7
V: TRBV11-1
D: NA
size: NA
CDR3: CASSLATGGSYEQYF
DNA: TGTGCCAGCAGCTTAGCCACCGGGGGCTCCTACGAGCAGTACTTC

J: TRBJ1-4
V: TRBV6-5
D: TRBD1
size: NA
CDR3: CASRDTGTGVEKLFF
DNA: TGTGCCAGCAGAGACACCGGGACAGGCGTCGAAAAACTGTTTTTT

J: TRBJ1-3
V: TRBV9
D: NA
size: NA
CDR3: CASSATGTHSGNTIYF
DNA: TGTGCCAGCAGCGCCACAGGGACCCACTCTGGAAACACCATATATTTT

J: TRBJ1-2
V: TRBV5-4
D: NA
size: NA
CDR3: CASSLFGVPAYGYTF
DNA: TGTGCCAGCAGCTTGTTCGGGGTGCCGGCCTATGGCTACACCTTC

J: TRBJ1-4
V: TRBV19
D: NA
size: NA
CDR3: CATKSGQLNEKLFF
DNA: TGTGCCACAAAATCCGGACAGCTTAATGAAAAACTGTTTTTT

J: TRBJ1-1
V: TRBV28
D: NA
size: NA
CDR3: CASRSLNTEAFF
DNA: TGTGCCAGCAGATCCTTGAACACTGAAGCTTTCTTT

J: TRBJ1-5
V: TRBV19
D: TRBD1
size: once
CDR3: CASSIRRDRGQPQHF
DNA: TGTGCCAGTAGTATAAGGAGGGACAGGGGACAGCCCCAGCATTTT

J: TRBJ2-3
V: TRBV30
D: NA
size: NA
CDR3: CAWSVSSTDTQYF
DNA: TGTGCCTGGAGTGTGTCTAGCACAGATACGCAGTATTTT

J: TRBJ2-7
V: TRBV5-6
D: NA
size: NA
CDR3: CASSRWAAYEQYF
DNA: TGTGCCAGCAGCCGTTGGGCAGCTTACGAGCAGTACTTC

J: TRBJ1-6
V: TRBV7-2
D: TRBD1
size: NA
CDR3: CASSFGQGANSPLHF
DNA: TGTGCCAGCAGCTTTGGACAGGGCGCTAATTCACCCCTCCACTTT

J: TRBJ2-1
V: TRBV14
D: NA
size: once
CDR3: CASSQEFYRADEQFF
DNA: TGTGCCAGCAGTCAAGAGTTTTACAGGGCGGATGAGCAGTTCTTC

J: TRBJ2-1
V: TRBV7-9
D: TRBD1
size: once
CDR3: CASSLWTGVDNEQFF
DNA: TGTGCCAGCAGCTTATGGACAGGGGTGGACAATGAGCAGTTCTTC

J: TRBJ2-2
V: TRBV28
D: NA
size: NA
CDR3: CASSYQGSGNTGELFF
DNA: TGTGCCAGCAGTTATCAGGGTAGCGGAAACACCGGGGAGCTGTTTTTT

J: TRBJ1-5
V: TRBV7-9
D: NA
size: once
CDR3: CASSLYEGAGLDQPQHF
DNA: TGTGCCAGCAGCTTATATGAGGGCGCTGGTCTTGATCAGCCCCAGCATTTT

J: TRBJ1-2
V: TRBV6-1
D: NA
size: NA
CDR3: CASSEHDSAIGYTF
DNA: TGTGCCAGCAGTGAACATGACAGCGCGATAGGCTACACCTTC

J: TRBJ2-7
V: TRBV2
D: NA
size: NA
CDR3: CASSPADYEQYF
DNA: TGTGCCAGCAGCCCGGCGGACTACGAGCAGTACTTC

J: TRBJ1-2
V: TRBV7-2
D: TRBD1
size: NA
CDR3: CASSPPGQGYGYTF
DNA: TGTGCCAGCAGCCCCCCGGGACAGGGGTATGGCTACACCTTC

J: TRBJ2-7
V: TRBV4-1
D: NA
size: NA
CDR3: CASSFAGPSSYEQYF
DNA: TGCGCCAGCAGCTTCGCGGGGCCCAGCTCCTACGAGCAGTACTTC

J: TRBJ1-1
V: TRBV25-1
D: NA
size: NA
CDR3: CASSRTGNTEAFF
DNA: TGTGCCAGCAGCCGTACAGGGAACACTGAAGCTTTCTTT

J: TRBJ2-1
V: TRBV29-1
D: NA
size: NA
CDR3: CSVTGSTYNEQFF
DNA: TGCAGCGTTACAGGGTCCACCTACAATGAGCAGTTCTTC

J: TRBJ1-1
V: TRBV2
D: TRBD1
size: NA
CDR3: CASSPLPQGTSNTEAFF
DNA: TGTGCCAGCAGTCCTCTCCCACAGGGGACGTCGAACACTGAAGCTTTCTTT

J: TRBJ2-7
V: TRBV28
D: NA
size: NA
CDR3: CASSWDEGGAYEQYF
DNA: TGTGCCAGCAGTTGGGATGAGGGCGGCGCCTACGAGCAGTACTTC

J: TRBJ1-2
V: TRBV24-1
D: NA
size: once
CDR3: CATSDGGPGKGDYGYTF
DNA: TGTGCCACCAGTGATGGGGGCCCCGGAAAAGGGGACTATGGCTACACCTTC

J: TRBJ1-2
V: TRBV7-8
D: NA
size: NA
CDR3: CASSDIEGRYTF
DNA: TGTGCCAGCAGCGATATCGAGGGTCGCTACACCTTC

J: TRBJ2-1
V: TRBV4-3
D: TRBD1
size: NA
CDR3: CASSQDSWTGNNEQFF
DNA: TGCGCCAGCAGCCAAGATTCATGGACAGGGAACAATGAGCAGTTCTTC

J: TRBJ2-1
V: TRBV2
D: TRBD2
size: NA
CDR3: CASSGDYGGNEQFF
DNA: TGTGCCAGCAGTGGGGACTATGGGGGCAATGAGCAGTTCTTC

J: TRBJ2-2
V: TRBV18
D: TRBD2
size: NA
CDR3: CASSPTLAGGSNTGELFF
DNA: TGTGCCAGCTCCCCTACCCTAGCGGGAGGCTCGAACACCGGGGAGCTGTTTTTT

J: TRBJ2-7
V: TRBV28
D: NA
size: NA
CDR3: CASRTTGTPTYEQYF
DNA: TGTGCCAGCAGAACCACCGGGACACCAACCTACGAGCAGTACTTC

J: TRBJ1-5
V: TRBV5-6
D: TRBD1
size: NA
CDR3: CASSTGQREPQHF
DNA: TGTGCCAGCAGCACGGGACAGAGGGAGCCCCAGCATTTT

J: TRBJ1-6
V: TRBV29-1
D: NA
size: NA
CDR3: CSVELGGSYNSPLHF
DNA: TGCAGCGTTGAATTGGGGGGCTCCTATAATTCACCCCTCCACTTT

J: TRBJ1-6
V: TRBV7-9
D: TRBD1
size: NA
CDR3: CASSWDRTSSYNSPLHF
DNA: TGTGCCAGCAGCTGGGACAGGACGAGCTCCTATAATTCACCCCTCCACTTT

J: TRBJ1-2
V: TRBV12-3/TRBV12-4
D: NA
size: NA
CDR3: CASSLNWGRTF
DNA: TGTGCCAGCAGTTTAAATTGGGGGCGCACCTTC